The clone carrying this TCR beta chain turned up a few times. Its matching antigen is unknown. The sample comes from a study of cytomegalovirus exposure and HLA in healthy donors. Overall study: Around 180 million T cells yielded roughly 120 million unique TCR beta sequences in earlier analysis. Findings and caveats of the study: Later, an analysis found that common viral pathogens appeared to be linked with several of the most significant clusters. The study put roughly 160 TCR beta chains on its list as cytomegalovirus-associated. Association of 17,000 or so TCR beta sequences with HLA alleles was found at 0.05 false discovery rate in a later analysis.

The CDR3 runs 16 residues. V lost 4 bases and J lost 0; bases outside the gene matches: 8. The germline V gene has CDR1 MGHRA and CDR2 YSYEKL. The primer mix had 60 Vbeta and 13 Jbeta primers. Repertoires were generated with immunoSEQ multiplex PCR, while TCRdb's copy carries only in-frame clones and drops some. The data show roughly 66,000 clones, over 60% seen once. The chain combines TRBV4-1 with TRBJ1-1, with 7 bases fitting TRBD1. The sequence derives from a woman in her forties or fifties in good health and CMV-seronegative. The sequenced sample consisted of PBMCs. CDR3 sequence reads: CASSPRTGDLNTEAFF. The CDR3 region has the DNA TGCGCCAGCAGCCCGCGGACAGGAGATTTGAACACTGAAGCTTTCTTT.